Described below is a single T cell receptor (beta chain) sequence and its context. What antigen it recognizes has not been identified. No per-base quality is available; no much larger clone lies one base away. CDR1 DFQATT and CDR2 SNEGSKA are derived from the germline V gene (reference sequence). Between the V and J ends, shortened by 6 bases and 8 bases respectively, the junction contains 8 bases. The CDR3 holds 11 amino acids from the cysteine to the phenylalanine. Of the read, only the CDR3 DNA is kept; its 33 bases are in frame from base 1. This entry belongs to a study of blood T cell repertoires in COVID-19 (dated by TCRdb to between 2020 and 2021). Study-level background: Collaborator samples came from the United States, Italy and Spain and covered acute and convalescent phases of COVID-19. HLA class I and class II types, where available, came from metadata supplied by the sample provider rather than from assay-based typing. Samples came from the ongoing ImmuneRACE study (first 160 participants) plus 1,254 subjects from 6 global collaborators. The sample metadata nearly always contained a de-identified subject ID, COVID-19 status, age in years and sex. The prospective study material was composed of cDNA or gDNA derived from T cells, B-cell-depleted T cells, or PBMCs. A freely available public database, intended as a resource for researchers studying the immune response to SARS-CoV-2, is where the repertoires were released. Deeply sampled blood TCRbeta repertoires from subjects exposed to, actively infected with, or recovered from COVID-19 were included in the dataset. What the work shows at the level of the full study, not this receptor alone: The amount of clinical and demographic metadata varied by source and participant and was provided uncurated.

Collaborating institutions collected whole blood in K2EDTA tubes following their own protocols. For TCRbeta analysis, collaborators shipped samples as frozen whole blood, isolated PBMCs, or DNA extracted from either of those sample types. TCRbeta CDR3 regions were amplified from genomic DNA by means of the immunoSEQ Assay, a bias-controlled multiplex PCR. Turning to the authors' computational methods: Within the assay, amplification of reference gene primers was used to estimate how many nucleated cells each sample contained. Sequence reads were collapsed and filtered to measure the absolute abundance of every unique TCRbeta CDR3 rearrangement. Productive Simpson clonality was computed per sample as the square root of Simpson's diversity index over productive rearrangements. The immuneACCESS repertoire file appears here via TCRdb, limited to in-frame rearrangements. These files lack a portion of the clones; in checked studies, under half of the deficit traces to unresolved V genes, and the cause of the others is not known. That table is the source of V, J and clone size, and D and trimming were worked out from the DNA. The sample records a few hundred thousand clones, about 82% of which are singletons. Clones ranked in the top ten supply about 7% of the sample.

The TCR comes from a human donor in a cohort sampled during active COVID-19. Sequenced sample: peripheral blood. The chain joins TRBV20-1 to TRBJ1-6; TRBD1 is a weak D gene call, 6 bases matching. The CDR3 protein is CSAAGDSPLHF. The base sequence is TGCAGTGCGGCAGGGGATTCACCCCTCCACTTT.